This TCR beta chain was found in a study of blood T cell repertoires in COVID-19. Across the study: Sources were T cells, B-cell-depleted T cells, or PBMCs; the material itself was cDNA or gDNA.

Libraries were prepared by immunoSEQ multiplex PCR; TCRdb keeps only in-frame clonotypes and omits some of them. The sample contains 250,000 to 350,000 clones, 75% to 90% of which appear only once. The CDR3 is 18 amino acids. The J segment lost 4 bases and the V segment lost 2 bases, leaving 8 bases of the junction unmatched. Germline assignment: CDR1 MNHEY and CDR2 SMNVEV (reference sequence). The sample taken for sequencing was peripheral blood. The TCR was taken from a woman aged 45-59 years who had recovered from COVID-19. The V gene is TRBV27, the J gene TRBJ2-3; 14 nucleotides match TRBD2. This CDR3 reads CASSLRGLAGVSPDTQYF. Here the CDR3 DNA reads TGTGCCAGCAGTTTAAGGGGACTAGCGGGAGTATCTCCAGATACGCAGTATTTT.